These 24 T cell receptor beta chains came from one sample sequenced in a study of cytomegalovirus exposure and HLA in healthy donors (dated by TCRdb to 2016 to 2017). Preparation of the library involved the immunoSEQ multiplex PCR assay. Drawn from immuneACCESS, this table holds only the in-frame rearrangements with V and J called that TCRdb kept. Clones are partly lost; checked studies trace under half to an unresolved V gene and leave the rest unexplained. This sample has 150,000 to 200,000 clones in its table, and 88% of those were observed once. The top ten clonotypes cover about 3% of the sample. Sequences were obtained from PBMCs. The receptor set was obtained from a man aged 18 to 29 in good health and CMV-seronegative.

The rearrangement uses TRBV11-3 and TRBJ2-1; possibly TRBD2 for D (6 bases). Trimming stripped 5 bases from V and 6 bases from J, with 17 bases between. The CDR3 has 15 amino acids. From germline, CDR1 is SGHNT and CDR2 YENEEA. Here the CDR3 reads CASSTLATPPNEQFF. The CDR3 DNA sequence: TGTGCCAGCAGCACCCTAGCGACACCTCCCAATGAGCAGTTCTTC.

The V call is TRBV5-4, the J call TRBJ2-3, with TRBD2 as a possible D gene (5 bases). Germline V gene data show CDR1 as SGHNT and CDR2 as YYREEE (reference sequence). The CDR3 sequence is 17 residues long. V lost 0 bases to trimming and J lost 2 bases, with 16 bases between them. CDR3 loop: CASSLEEDLAPTDTQYF. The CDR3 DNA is TGTGCCAGCAGCTTGGAAGAGGATCTAGCCCCCACAGATACGCAGTATTTT.

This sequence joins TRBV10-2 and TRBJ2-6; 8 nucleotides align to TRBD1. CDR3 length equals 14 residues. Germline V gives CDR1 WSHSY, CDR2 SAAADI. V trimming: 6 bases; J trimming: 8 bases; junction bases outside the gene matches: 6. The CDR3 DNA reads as TGCGCCAGCAGCCGGACAGGGTCAACCAACGTCCTGACTTTC. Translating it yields CASSRTGSTNVLTF.

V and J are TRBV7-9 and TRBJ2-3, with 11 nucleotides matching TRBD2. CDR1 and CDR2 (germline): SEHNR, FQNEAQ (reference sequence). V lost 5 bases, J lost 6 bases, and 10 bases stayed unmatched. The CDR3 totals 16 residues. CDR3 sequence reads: CASSTPSGRKGDTQYF. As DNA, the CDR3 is TGTGCCAGCAGCACCCCTAGCGGGAGGAAAGGCGATACGCAGTATTTT.

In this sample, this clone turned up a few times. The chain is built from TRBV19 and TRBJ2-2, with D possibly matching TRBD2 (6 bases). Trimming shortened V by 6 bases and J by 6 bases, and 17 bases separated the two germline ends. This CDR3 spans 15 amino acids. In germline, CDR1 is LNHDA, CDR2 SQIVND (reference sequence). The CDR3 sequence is CASRLHGTSSGELFF. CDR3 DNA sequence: TGTGCCAGTAGACTACACGGAACTAGCTCCGGGGAGCTGTTTTTT.

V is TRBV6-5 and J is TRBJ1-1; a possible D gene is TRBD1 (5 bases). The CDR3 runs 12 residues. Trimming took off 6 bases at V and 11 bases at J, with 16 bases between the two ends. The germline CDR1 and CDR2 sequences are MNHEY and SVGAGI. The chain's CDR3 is CASSLPGPRAFF. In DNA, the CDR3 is TGTGCCAGCAGCTTACCAGGGCCTCGGGCTTTCTTT.

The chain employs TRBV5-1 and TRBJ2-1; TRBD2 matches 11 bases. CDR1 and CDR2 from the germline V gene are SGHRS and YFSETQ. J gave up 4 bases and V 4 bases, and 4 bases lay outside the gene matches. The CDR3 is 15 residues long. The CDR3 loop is CASSATSGAYNEQFF. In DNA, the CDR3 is TGCGCCAGCAGCGCGACTAGCGGGGCTTACAATGAGCAGTTCTTC.

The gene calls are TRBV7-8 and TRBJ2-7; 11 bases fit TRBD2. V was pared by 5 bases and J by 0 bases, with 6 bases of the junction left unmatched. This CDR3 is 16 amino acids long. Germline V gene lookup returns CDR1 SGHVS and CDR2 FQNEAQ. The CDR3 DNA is TGTGCCAGCAGCGGCCCGGGACTAGCGGACTCCTACGAGCAGTACGTC. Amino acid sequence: CASSGPGLADSYEQYV.

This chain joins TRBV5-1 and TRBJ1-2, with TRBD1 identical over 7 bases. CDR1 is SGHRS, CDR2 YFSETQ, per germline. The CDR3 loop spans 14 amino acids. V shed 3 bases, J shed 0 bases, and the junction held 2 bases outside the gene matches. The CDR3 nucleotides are TGCGCCAGCAGCTCCGGGACAGCTAACTATGGCTACACCTTC. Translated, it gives CASSSGTANYGYTF.

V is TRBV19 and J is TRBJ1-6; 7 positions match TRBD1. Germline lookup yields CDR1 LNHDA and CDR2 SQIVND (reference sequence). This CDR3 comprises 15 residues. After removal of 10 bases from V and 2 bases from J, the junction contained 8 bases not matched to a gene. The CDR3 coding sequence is TGTGCCACCCGAGAGGGGGCCCCCTATAATTCACCCCTCCACTTT. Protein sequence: CATREGAPYNSPLHF.

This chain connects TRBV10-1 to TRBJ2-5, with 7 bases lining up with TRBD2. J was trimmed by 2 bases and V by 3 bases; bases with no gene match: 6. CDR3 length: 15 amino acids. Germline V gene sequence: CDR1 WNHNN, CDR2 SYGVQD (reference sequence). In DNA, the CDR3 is TGCGCCAGCAGTGATCGGGCGGGAGCGCAAGAGACCCAGTACTTC. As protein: CASSDRAGAQETQYF.

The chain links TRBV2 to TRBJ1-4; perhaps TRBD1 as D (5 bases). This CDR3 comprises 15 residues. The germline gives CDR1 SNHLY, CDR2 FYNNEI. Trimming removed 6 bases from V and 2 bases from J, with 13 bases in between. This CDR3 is CASRGRVSTNEKLFF. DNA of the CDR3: TGTGCCAGCAGAGGCAGGGTTTCGACTAATGAAAAACTGTTTTTT.

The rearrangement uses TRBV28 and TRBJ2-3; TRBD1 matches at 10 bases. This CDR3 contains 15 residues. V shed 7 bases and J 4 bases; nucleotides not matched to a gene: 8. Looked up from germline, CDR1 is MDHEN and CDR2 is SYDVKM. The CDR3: CASTRGQGRADTQYF. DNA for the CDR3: TGTGCCAGCACTAGGGGACAGGGGCGGGCAGATACGCAGTATTTT.

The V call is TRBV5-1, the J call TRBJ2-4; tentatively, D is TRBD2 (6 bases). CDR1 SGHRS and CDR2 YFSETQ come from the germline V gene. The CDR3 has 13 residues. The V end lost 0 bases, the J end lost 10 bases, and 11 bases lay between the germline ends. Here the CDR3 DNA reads TGCGCCAGCAGCTTGGACGTGACTAGGATTCAGTACTTC. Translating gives CASSLDVTRIQYF.

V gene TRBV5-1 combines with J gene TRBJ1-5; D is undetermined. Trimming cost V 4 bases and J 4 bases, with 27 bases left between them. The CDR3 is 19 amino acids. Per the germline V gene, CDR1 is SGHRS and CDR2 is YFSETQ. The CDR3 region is CASSVVVGSVYWPNQPQHF. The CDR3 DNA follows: TGCGCCAGCAGCGTTGTTGTTGGTTCCGTTTATTGGCCTAATCAGCCCCAGCATTTT. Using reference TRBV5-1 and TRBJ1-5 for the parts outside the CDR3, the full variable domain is KAGVTQTPRYLIKTRGQQVTLSCSPISGHRSVSWYQQTPGQGLQFLFEYFSETQRNKGNFPGRFSGRQFSNSRSEMNVSTLELGDSALYLCASSVVVGSVYWPNQPQHFGDGTRLSIL.

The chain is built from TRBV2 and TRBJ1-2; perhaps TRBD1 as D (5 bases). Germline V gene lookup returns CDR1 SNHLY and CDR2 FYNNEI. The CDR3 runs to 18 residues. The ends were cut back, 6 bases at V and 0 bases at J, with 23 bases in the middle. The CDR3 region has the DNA TGTGCCAGCAGCGGAATGGAGTGGAGGAGGGGAGCTAACTATGGCTACACCTTC. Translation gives CASSGMEWRRGANYGYTF.

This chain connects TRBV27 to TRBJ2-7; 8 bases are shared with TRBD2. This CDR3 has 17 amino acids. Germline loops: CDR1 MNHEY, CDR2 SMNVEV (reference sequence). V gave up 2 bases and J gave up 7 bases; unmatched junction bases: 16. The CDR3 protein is CASSLPSTSGPRAEQYF. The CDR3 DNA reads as TGTGCCAGCAGTTTACCCTCCACTAGCGGTCCCAGGGCGGAGCAGTACTTC.

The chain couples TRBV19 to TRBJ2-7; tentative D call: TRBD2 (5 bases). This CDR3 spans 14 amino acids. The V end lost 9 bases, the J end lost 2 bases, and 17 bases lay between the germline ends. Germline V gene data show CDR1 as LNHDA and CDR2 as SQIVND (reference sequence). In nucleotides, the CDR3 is TGTGCCAGAAAGACGACCGGGAAAGCCTACGAGCAGTACTTC. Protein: CARKTTGKAYEQYF.

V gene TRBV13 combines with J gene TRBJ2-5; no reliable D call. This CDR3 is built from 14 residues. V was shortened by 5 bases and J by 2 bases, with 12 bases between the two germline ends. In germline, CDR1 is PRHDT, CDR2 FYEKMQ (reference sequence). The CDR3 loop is CASSVPAYQETQYF. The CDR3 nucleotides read TGTGCCAGCAGCGTACCCGCGTATCAAGAGACCCAGTACTTC.

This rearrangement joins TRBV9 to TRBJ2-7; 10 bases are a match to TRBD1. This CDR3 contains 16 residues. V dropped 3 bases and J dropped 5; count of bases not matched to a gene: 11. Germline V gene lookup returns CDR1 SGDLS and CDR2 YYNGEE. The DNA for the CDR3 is TGTGCCAGCAGCGATAGTACAGACAGGGGGCGCGACGAGCAGTACTTC. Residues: CASSDSTDRGRDEQYF.

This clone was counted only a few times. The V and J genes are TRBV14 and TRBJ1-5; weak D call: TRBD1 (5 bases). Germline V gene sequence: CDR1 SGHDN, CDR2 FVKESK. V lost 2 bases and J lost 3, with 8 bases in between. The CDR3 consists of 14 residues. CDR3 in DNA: TGTGCCAGCAGCCAACAGGGAATCAATCAGCCCCAGCATTTT. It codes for CASSQQGINQPQHF.

CDR3 sequence reads: CASSSGTSGSRETQYF. Written as DNA, the CDR3 is TGTGCCAGCAGTTCCGGGACTAGCGGGAGTAGAGAGACCCAGTACTTC. This chain uses TRBV6-5 with TRBJ2-5; 14 bases fit TRBD2. Trimming took 4 bases from V and 4 from J; bases not matched to a gene: 5. This CDR3 spans 16 amino acids. Looked up from germline, CDR1 is MNHEY and CDR2 is SVGAGI.

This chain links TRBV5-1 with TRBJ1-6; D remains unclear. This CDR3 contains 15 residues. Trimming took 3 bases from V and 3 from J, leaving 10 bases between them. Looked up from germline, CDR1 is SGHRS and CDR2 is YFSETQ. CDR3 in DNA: TGCGCCAGCAGCTACGCGGGTAGCTATAATTCACCCCTCCACTTT. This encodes CASSYAGSYNSPLHF.

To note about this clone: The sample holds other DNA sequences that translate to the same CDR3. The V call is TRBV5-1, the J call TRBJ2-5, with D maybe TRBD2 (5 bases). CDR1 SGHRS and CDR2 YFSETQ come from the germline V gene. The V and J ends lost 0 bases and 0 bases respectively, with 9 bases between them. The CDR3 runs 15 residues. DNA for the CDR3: TGCGCCAGCAGCTTGGGGTCGGGGTACCAAGAGACCCAGTACTTC. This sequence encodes CASSLGSGYQETQYF.